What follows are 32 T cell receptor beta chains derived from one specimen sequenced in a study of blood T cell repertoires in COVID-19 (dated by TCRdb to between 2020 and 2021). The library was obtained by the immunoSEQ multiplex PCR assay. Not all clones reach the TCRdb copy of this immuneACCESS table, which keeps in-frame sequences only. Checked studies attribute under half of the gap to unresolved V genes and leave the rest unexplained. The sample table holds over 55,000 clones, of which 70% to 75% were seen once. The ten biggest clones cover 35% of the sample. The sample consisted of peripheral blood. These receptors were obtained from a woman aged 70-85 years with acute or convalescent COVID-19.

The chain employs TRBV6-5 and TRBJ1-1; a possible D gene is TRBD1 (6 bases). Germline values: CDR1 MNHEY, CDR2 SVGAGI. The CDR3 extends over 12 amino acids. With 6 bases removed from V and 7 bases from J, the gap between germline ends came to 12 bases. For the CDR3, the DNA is TGTGCCAGCAGGAGACTACAGGGTGAAGCTTTCTTT. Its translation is CASRRLQGEAFF.

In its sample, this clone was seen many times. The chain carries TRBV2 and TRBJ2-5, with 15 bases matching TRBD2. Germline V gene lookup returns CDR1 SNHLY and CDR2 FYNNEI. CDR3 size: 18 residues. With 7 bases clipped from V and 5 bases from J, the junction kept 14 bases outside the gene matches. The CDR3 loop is CASTSGTSGGRGWETQYF. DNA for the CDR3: TGTGCCAGCACTTCCGGGACTAGCGGGGGGCGAGGTTGGGAGACCCAGTACTTC.

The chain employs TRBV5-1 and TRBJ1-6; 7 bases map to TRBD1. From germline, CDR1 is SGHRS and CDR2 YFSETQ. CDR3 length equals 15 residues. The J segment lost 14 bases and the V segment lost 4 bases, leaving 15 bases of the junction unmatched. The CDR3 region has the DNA TGCGCCAGCAGCACTGGACAGGTCCGAGTGGAAGCCCTCCACTTT. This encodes CASSTGQVRVEALHF.

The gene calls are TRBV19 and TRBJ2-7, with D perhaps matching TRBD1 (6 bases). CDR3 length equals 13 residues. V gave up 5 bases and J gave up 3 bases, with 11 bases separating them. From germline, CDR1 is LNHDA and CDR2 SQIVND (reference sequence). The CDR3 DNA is TGTGCCAGTAGTCAGGGGTTCCACTACGAGCAGTACTTC. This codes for CASSQGFHYEQYF.

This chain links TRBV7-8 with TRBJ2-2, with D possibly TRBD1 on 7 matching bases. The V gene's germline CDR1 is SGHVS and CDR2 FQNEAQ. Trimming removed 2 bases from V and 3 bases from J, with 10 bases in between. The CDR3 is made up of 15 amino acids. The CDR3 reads CASSLQGGDTGELFF. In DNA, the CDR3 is TGTGCCAGCAGCTTACAGGGGGGTGACACCGGGGAGCTGTTTTTT.

Here the CDR3 DNA reads TGTGCCAGCTCCCGCGACAGGGGGCTTAATGAAAAACTGTTTTTT. Translating gives CASSRDRGLNEKLFF. The rearrangement joins TRBV18 to TRBJ1-4; 10 bases align to TRBD1. The CDR3 consists of 15 residues. V lost 6 bases, J lost 4 bases, and 5 bases stayed unmatched. CDR1 and CDR2 from the germline V gene are KGHSH and LQKENI.

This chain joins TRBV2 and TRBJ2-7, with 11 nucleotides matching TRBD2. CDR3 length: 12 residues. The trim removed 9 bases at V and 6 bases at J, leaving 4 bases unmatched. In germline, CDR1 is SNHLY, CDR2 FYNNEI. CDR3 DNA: TGTGCCAGGACTAGCGGGAAGGGCGAGCAGTACTTC. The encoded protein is CARTSGKGEQYF.

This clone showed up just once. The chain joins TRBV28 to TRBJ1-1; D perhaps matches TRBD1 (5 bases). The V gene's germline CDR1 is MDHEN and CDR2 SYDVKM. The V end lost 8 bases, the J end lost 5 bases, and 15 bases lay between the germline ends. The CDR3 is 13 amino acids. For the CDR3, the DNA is TGTGCCAGCCTCCGAACGGGGGGGACTGAAGCTTTCTTT. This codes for CASLRTGGTEAFF.

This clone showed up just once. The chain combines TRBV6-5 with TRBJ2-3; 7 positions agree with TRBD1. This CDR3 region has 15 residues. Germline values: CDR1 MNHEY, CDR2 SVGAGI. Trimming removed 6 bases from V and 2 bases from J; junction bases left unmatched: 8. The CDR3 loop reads CASRPTGVNTDTQYF. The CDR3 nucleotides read TGTGCCAGCAGACCAACAGGGGTTAACACAGATACGCAGTATTTT.

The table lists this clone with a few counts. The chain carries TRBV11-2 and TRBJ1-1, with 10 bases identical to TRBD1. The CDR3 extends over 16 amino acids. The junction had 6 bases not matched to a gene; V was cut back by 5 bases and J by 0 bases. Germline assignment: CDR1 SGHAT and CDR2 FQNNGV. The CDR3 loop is CASSVRDRGMNTEAFF. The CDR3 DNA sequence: TGTGCCAGCAGCGTCCGGGACAGGGGCATGAACACTGAAGCTTTCTTT. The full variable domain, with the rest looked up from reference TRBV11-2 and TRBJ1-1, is EAGVAQSPRYKIIEKRQSVAFWCNPISGHATLYWYQQILGQGPKLLIQFQNNGVVDDSQLPKDRFSAERLKGVDSTLKIQPAKLEDSAVYLCASSVRDRGMNTEAFFGQGTRLTVV.

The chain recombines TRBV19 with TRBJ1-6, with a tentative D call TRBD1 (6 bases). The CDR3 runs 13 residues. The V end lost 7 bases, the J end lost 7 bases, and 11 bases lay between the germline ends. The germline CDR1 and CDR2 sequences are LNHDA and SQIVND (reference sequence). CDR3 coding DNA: TGTGCCAGTAACCCGGACAGAAATTCACCCCTCCACTTT. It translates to CASNPDRNSPLHF.

CDR3 sequence reads: CASSQGTNEQFF. As DNA, the CDR3 is TGTGCCAGCAGCCAGGGGACGAATGAGCAGTTCTTC. This sequence joins TRBV2 and TRBJ2-1; possibly TRBD1 for D (6 bases). CDR3 length equals 12 residues. CDR1 SNHLY and CDR2 FYNNEI come from the germline V gene. The ends were cut back, 6 bases at V and 7 bases at J, with 10 bases in the middle.

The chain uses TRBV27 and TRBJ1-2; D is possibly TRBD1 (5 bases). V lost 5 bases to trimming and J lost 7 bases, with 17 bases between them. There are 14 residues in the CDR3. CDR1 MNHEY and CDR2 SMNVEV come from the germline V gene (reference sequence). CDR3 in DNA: TGTGCCAGCAGTCTTGTAGGTCTGGGGGGTGGCTACACCTTC. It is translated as CASSLVGLGGGYTF.

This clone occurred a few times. This chain's CDR3 is CASSPTRLAGQETQYF. CDR3 sequence (DNA): TGTGCCAGCAGCCCTACTCGACTAGCGGGCCAAGAGACCCAGTACTTC. The gene calls are TRBV6-2 or TRBV6-3 and TRBJ2-5; 10 bases align to TRBD2. The CDR3 consists of 16 residues. Germline V gene data show CDR1 as MNHEY and CDR2 as SVGEGT. The J segment lost 1 base and the V segment lost 6 bases, leaving 8 bases of the junction unmatched.

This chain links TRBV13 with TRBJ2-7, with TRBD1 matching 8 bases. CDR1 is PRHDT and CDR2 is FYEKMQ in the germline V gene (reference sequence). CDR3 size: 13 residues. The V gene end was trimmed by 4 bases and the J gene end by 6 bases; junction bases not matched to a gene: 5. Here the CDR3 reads CASSSTGVTEQYF. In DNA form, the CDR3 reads TGTGCCAGCAGCTCGACAGGGGTAACCGAGCAGTACTTC. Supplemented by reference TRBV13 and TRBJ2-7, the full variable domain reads AAGVIQSPRHLIKEKRETATLKCYPIPRHDTVYWYQQGPGQDPQFLISFYEKMQSDKGSIPDRFSAQQFSDYHSELNMSSLELGDSALYFCASSSTGVTEQYFGPGTRLTVT.

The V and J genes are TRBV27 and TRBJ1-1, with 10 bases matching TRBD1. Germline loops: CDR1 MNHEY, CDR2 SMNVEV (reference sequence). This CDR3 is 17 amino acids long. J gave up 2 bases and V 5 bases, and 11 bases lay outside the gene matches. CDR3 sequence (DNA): TGTGCCAGCAGTAGTATGACAGGGGGCCCTTTTAACACTGAAGCTTTCTTT. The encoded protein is CASSSMTGGPFNTEAFF.

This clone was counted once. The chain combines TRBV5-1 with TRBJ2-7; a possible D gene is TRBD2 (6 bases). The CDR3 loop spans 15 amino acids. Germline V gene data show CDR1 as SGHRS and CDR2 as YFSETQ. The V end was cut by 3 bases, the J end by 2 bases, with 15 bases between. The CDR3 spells CASSSGGRRAYEQYF. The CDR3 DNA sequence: TGCGCCAGCAGCTCCGGGGGACGCCGAGCCTACGAGCAGTACTTC.

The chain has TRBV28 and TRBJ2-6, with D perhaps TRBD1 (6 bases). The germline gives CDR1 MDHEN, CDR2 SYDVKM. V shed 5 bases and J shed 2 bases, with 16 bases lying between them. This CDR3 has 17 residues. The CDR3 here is CASSQQGKDAGANVLTF. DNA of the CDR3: TGTGCCAGCAGTCAACAGGGTAAAGATGCTGGGGCCAACGTCCTGACTTTC.

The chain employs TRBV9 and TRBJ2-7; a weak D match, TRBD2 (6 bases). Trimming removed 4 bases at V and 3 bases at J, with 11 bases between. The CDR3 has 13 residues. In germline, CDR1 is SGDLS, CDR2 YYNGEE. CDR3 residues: CASSPSAVYEQYF. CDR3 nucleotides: TGTGCCAGCAGCCCTAGCGCCGTCTACGAGCAGTACTTC.

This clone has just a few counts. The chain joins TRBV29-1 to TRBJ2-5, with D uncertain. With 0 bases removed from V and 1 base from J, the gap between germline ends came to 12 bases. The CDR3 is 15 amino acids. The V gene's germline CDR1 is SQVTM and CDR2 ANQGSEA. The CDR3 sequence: CSVEEGFGRQETQYF. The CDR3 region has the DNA TGCAGCGTTGAAGAGGGCTTTGGGCGCCAAGAGACCCAGTACTTC. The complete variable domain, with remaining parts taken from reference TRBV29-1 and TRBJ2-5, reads SAVISQKPSRDICQRGTSLTIQCQVDSQVTMMFWYRQQPGQSLTLIATANQGSEATYESGFVIDKFPISRPNLTFSTLTVSNMSPEDSSIYLCSVEEGFGRQETQYFGPGTRLLVL.

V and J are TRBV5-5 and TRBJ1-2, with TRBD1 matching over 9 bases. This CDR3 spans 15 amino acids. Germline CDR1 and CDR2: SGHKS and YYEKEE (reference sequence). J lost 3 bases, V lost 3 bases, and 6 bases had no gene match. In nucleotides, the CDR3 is TGTGCCAGCAGCTGGGGGGACAGGGTGGACTATGGCTACACCTTC. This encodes CASSWGDRVDYGYTF. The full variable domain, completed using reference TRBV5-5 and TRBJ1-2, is DAGVTQSPTHLIKTRGQQVTLRCSPISGHKSVSWYQQVLGQGPQFIFQYYEKEERGRGNFPDRFSARQFPNYSSELNVNALLLGDSALYLCASSWGDRVDYGYTFGSGTRLTVV.

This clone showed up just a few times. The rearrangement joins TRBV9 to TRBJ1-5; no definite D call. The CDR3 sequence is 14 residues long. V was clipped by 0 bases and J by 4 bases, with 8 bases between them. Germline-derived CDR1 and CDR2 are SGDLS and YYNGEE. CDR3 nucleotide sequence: TGTGCCAGCAGCGTAGACGAGGGTAATCAGCCCCAGCATTTT. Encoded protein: CASSVDEGNQPQHF.

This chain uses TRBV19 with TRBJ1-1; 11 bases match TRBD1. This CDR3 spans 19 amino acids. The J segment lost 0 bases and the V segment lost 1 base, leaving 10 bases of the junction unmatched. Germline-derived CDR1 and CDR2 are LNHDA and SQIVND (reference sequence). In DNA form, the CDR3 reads TGTGCCAGTAGTATAGGTACCGGGACAGGGGGTAAGATGAACACTGAAGCTTTCTTT. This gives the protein CASSIGTGTGGKMNTEAFF.

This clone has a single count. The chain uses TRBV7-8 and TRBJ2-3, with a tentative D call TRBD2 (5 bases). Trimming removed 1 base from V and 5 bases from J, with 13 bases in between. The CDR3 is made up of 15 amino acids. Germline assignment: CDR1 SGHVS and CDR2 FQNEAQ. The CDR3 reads CASSLGVSRGDTQYF. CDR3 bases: TGTGCCAGCAGCTTAGGAGTCAGTCGGGGAGATACGCAGTATTTT. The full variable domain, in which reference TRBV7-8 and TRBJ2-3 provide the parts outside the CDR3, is GAGVSQSPRYKVAKRGQDVALRCDPISGHVSLFWYQQALGQGPEFLTYFQNEAQLDKSGLPSDRFFAERPEGSVSTLKIQRTQQEDSAVYLCASSLGVSRGDTQYFGPGTRLTVL.

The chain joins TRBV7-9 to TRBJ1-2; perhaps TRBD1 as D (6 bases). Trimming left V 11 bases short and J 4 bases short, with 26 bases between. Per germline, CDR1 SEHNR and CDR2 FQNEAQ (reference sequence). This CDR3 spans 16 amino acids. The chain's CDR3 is CAGGLQLIGFFYGYTF. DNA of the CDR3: TGTGCCGGGGGCCTGCAGCTTATTGGATTTTTCTATGGCTACACCTTC.

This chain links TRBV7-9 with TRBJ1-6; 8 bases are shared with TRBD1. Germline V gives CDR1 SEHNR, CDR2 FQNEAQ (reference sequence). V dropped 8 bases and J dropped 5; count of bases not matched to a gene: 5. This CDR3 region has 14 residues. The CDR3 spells CASRKQGDNSPLHF. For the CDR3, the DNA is TGTGCCAGCCGAAAACAGGGGGATAATTCACCCCTCCACTTT. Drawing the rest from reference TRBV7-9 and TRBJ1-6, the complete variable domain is DTGVSQNPRHKITKRGQNVTFRCDPISEHNRLYWYRQTLGQGPEFLTYFQNEAQLEKSRLLSDRFSAERPKGSFSTLEIQRTEQGDSAMYLCASRKQGDNSPLHFGNGTRLTVT.

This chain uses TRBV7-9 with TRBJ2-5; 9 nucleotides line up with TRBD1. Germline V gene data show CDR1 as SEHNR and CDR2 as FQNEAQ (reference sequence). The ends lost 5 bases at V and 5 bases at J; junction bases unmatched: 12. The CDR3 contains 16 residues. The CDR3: CASSPLGGQGGETQYF. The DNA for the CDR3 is TGTGCCAGCAGCCCCCTAGGGGGACAGGGAGGTGAGACCCAGTACTTC.

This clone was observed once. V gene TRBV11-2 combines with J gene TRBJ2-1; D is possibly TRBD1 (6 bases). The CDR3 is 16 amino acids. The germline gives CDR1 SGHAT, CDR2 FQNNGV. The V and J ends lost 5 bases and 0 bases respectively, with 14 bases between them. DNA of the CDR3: TGTGCCAGCAGCCTCATTGGACAGAGCTCCTACAATGAGCAGTTCTTC. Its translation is CASSLIGQSSYNEQFF.

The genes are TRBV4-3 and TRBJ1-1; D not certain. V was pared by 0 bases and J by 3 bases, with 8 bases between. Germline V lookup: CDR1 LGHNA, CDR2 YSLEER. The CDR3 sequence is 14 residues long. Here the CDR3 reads CASSQDPRDTEAFF. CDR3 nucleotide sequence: TGCGCCAGCAGCCAAGATCCTCGGGACACTGAAGCTTTCTTT.

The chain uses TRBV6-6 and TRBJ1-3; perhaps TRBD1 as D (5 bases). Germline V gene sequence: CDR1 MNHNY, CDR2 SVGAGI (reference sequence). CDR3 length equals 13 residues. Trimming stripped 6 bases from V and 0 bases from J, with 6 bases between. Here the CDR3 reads CASSDSSGNTIYF. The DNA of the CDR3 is TGTGCCAGCAGCGACAGCTCTGGAAACACCATATATTTT.

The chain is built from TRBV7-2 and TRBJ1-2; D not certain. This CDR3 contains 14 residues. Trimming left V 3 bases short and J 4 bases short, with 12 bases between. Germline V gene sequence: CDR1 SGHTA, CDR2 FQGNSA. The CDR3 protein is CASSFSGTPYGYTF. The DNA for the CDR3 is TGTGCCAGCAGCTTTAGCGGCACCCCCTATGGCTACACCTTC.

CDR3 bases: TGCAGCGTTGAAGATTGGGGGGAGGGGTATGGCTACACCTTC. As protein: CSVEDWGEGYGYTF. V is TRBV29-1 and J is TRBJ1-2; D possibly corresponds to TRBD1 (5 bases). With 0 bases removed from V and 5 bases from J, the gap between germline ends came to 13 bases. There are 14 residues in the CDR3. CDR1 and CDR2 (germline): SQVTM, ANQGSEA.